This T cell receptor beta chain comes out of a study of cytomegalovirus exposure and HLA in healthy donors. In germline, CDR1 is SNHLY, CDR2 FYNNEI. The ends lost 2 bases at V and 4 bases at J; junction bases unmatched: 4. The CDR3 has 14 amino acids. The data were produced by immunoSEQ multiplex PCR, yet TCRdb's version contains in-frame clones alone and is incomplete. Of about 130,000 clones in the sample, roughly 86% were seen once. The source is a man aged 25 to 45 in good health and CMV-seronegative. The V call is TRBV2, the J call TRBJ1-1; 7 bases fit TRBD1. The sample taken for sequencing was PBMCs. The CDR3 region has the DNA TGTGCCAGCAGTGAATTGACAGGGACCACTGAAGCTTTCTTT. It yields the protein CASSELTGTTEAFF.